This TCR beta chain was sequenced for a study of intratumoral heterogeneity in liver cancer. In the study overall: Across the full approximately 15-patient cohort, most patients were male and a median age of approximately 63 years was recorded. To examine intratumor heterogeneity, the study integrated RNA-seq, DNA sequencing, TCR-seq and SNP array data obtained from multiple regions of hepatocellular carcinoma specimens. Of the roughly 71 multiregional samples collected from roughly 15 HCC patients in the overall cohort, 45 to 55 were tumoral regions and approximately 20 were adjacent nontumoral regions. Study-level results and caveats: In every sequenced patient, tumor region b showed significantly fewer unique T-cell clonal expansions than tumor region a. No significant difference in overall T cell clonality was found between tumor regions within either sequenced patient. RNA-seq-based estimates of regional differences in tumor-infiltrating lymphocyte burden were reportedly confirmed by TCR sequencing. Limitations acknowledged by the authors included a relatively low number of patients and under-sampled representation of tumor-infiltrating lymphocytes.

Samples labelled H came from distinct, geographically separated regions of the hepatocellular carcinoma nodule. Every patient had early-stage hepatocellular carcinoma and received no therapy prior to surgical resection. Sampled areas lacked macroscopic evidence of necrosis or hemorrhage. TCR sequencing (ImmunoSeq) was performed on multiple regions from two patients. Frozen resection tissue samples were collected at a distance of at least 1 cm from each other. Genomic DNA was isolated from bulk tissue with the DNeasy blood and tissue kit. With regard to this clone: Its specific antigen is unknown. Within one base of it there is no much larger clone, and no base qualities were kept.

V is reduced by 5 bases and J by 8 bases, leaving a spacing of 18 bases between them. From cysteine to phenylalanine, the CDR3 is 14 amino acids long. Only the CDR3 DNA is retained, 42 bases long and in frame from the first base. CDR1 and CDR2, per the germline V gene, are SGHVS and FQNEAQ. TCR beta chain CDR3 regions were sequenced from genomic DNA using the immunoSEQ assay. Rearranged VDJ segments were amplified with primers that anneal to V and J segments. The original methods were these. The ImmunoSeq Analyzer software was used to compute clonality and richness metrics. Clones with differential abundance between regions were identified with Fisher's exact test combined with a beta-binomial method for additional stringency. The table comes from immuneACCESS by way of TCRdb, which keeps in-frame sequences with V and J called. Part of the clones is missing from these tables; in studies checked, under half for an unresolved V gene and the rest for unknown reasons. D and trimming come from the DNA, and the V and J calls and clone size come from that table. This sample gives about 6,600 clones in total; roughly half of them show up just once. The ten largest clones represent around 14% of the sample.

The input for sequencing was tumor tissue, taken before any cancer treatment. The TCR sequence derives from a man aged 70-80 years with hepatocellular carcinoma. The V and J genes are TRBV7-8 and TRBJ1-2; matching of 6 bases hints at TRBD1 as the D gene. The nucleotide sequence reads TGTGCCAGCAGCGAGGATGGGGGGCTTCGGGGCTACACCTTC. This sequence encodes CASSEDGGLRGYTF.